The T cell receptor (beta chain) described here comes from a study of STAT5B mutations in CD4+ large granular lymphocyte leukemia. Germline loops: CDR1 SGHRS, CDR2 YFSETQ. Trimming removed 4 bases from V and 3 bases from J; junction bases left unmatched: 6. The CDR3 has 14 amino acids. The assay was run at survey level. Sequencing used immunoSEQ multiplex PCR; TCRdb keeps in-frame clones, though not all of them. The sample yields some 30,000 clones, about 70% seen once. This clone was counted a single time. Its antigen is undetermined. Points from the study as a whole: Top patient clones used TRBV06 genes more often: 8/27 versus 2/35 in controls.

What was sequenced was CD4+ T cells from blood buffy coats. The chain has TRBV5-1 and TRBJ1-2; 7 bases fit TRBD1. This clonotype was sampled from a human donor in good health. DNA for the CDR3: TGCGCCAGCAGCGTCGGCGGACAGGACTATGGCTACACCTTC. Translated: CASSVGGQDYGYTF. Drawing the rest from reference TRBV5-1 and TRBJ1-2, the complete variable domain is KAGVTQTPRYLIKTRGQQVTLSCSPISGHRSVSWYQQTPGQGLQFLFEYFSETQRNKGNFPGRFSGRQFSNSRSEMNVSTLELGDSALYLCASSVGGQDYGYTFGSGTRLTVV.